Listed below are T cell receptor beta chains from one sample, sequenced in a study of human T cells and chemical hapten exposure. TCRdb recomputed calls from the RACE reads with MiXCR, one row per CDR3 protein. The repertoire holds some 27,000 distinct CDR3 sequences, with roughly 10% as singletons. The sample was whole blood, taken in connection with sensitization to the hapten diphenylcyclopropenone (DPC). These receptors all stem from a man in his thirties or forties with alopecia areata. Some clones in this sample may be carry-over from other donors' samples. Both conserved end residues are trimmed from each CDR3. The order of the fields is J gene, CDR3 length, V gene, CDR3 protein.

J gene: TRBJ2-5; CDR3 length: 13; V gene: TRBV5-1; CDR3 protein: ASSLGVLAEETQY
J gene: TRBJ1-5; CDR3 length: 12; V gene: TRBV19; CDR3 protein: ASSIEGRNQPQH
J gene: TRBJ2-3; CDR3 length: 13; V gene: TRBV4-3; CDR3 protein: ASRLSGGRSDTQY
J gene: TRBJ2-3; CDR3 length: 15; V gene: TRBV12-3/TRBV12-4; CDR3 protein: ASSTGLAGAYTDTQY
J gene: TRBJ1-1; CDR3 length: 13; V gene: TRBV5-1; CDR3 protein: ASSSQANMNTEAF
J gene: TRBJ2-7; CDR3 length: 13; V gene: TRBV12-3/TRBV12-4; CDR3 protein: ASSLLGQGSYEQY
J gene: TRBJ2-5; CDR3 length: 17; V gene: TRBV6-6; CDR3 protein: ASSYGGTSGGEYQETQY
J gene: TRBJ2-3; CDR3 length: 15; V gene: TRBV6-2/TRBV6-3; CDR3 protein: ASSSFRTSGNTDTQY
J gene: TRBJ2-1; CDR3 length: 16; V gene: TRBV28; CDR3 protein: ASRIGGGQAPTYNEQF
J gene: TRBJ1-5; CDR3 length: 13; V gene: TRBV4-1; CDR3 protein: ASSQDSRAHQPQH
J gene: TRBJ1-1; CDR3 length: 11; V gene: TRBV27; CDR3 protein: ASRFWGSDQAF
J gene: TRBJ2-3; CDR3 length: 12; V gene: TRBV29-1; CDR3 protein: SVMDGTHTDTQY
J gene: TRBJ2-1; CDR3 length: 10; V gene: TRBV2; CDR3 protein: ASSPSYNEQF
J gene: TRBJ2-3; CDR3 length: 14; V gene: TRBV2; CDR3 protein: ASSYPTGQATDTQY
J gene: TRBJ2-5; CDR3 length: 10; V gene: TRBV5-1; CDR3 protein: ASSKSEETQY
J gene: TRBJ2-3; CDR3 length: 12; V gene: TRBV7-9; CDR3 protein: ASSLRTSTDTQY
J gene: TRBJ1-2; CDR3 length: 10; V gene: TRBV7-3; CDR3 protein: ASSSQGSSYT
J gene: TRBJ1-1; CDR3 length: 10; V gene: TRBV10-3; CDR3 protein: AIKTGDTEAF
J gene: TRBJ2-1; CDR3 length: 14; V gene: TRBV6-5; CDR3 protein: ASSYRAAASYNEQF
J gene: TRBJ2-3; CDR3 length: 11; V gene: TRBV19; CDR3 protein: ASSNIGTDTQY
J gene: TRBJ2-1; CDR3 length: 13; V gene: TRBV20-1; CDR3 protein: SAISGTSGIDEQF
J gene: TRBJ2-7; CDR3 length: 11; V gene: TRBV28; CDR3 protein: ATRRSRSYEQY
J gene: TRBJ1-6; CDR3 length: 13; V gene: TRBV3-1; CDR3 protein: ASSRGTRLDSPLH
J gene: TRBJ2-4; CDR3 length: 11; V gene: TRBV19; CDR3 protein: ASSMPTGGIQY
J gene: TRBJ2-3; CDR3 length: 12; V gene: TRBV5-1; CDR3 protein: ASSSASSSDTQY
J gene: TRBJ1-4; CDR3 length: 14; V gene: TRBV29-1; CDR3 protein: SVAGTVGGAGEKLF
J gene: TRBJ2-1; CDR3 length: 12; V gene: TRBV11-2; CDR3 protein: ASRRTSGYNEQF
J gene: TRBJ2-2; CDR3 length: 15; V gene: TRBV11-2; CDR3 protein: ASSLDLGFANTGELF
J gene: TRBJ2-1; CDR3 length: 13; V gene: TRBV14; CDR3 protein: ASSQGTGTYNEQF
J gene: TRBJ2-6; CDR3 length: 15; V gene: TRBV5-1; CDR3 protein: ASSLEDSLSGANVLT
J gene: TRBJ1-3; CDR3 length: 12; V gene: TRBV14; CDR3 protein: ASSPANSGNTIY
J gene: TRBJ2-5; CDR3 length: 12; V gene: TRBV27; CDR3 protein: ASSPGTNEETQY
J gene: TRBJ2-1; CDR3 length: 12; V gene: TRBV30; CDR3 protein: AWKGPARSNEQF
J gene: TRBJ1-4; CDR3 length: 10; V gene: TRBV6-6; CDR3 protein: ASKGTDEKLF
J gene: TRBJ2-7; CDR3 length: 9; V gene: TRBV6-2/TRBV6-3; CDR3 protein: ASSSSSEQY
J gene: TRBJ2-7; CDR3 length: 8; V gene: TRBV2; CDR3 protein: ASKGYEQY
J gene: TRBJ2-1; CDR3 length: 11; V gene: TRBV29-1; CDR3 protein: SVPLGGVNEQF
J gene: TRBJ1-2; CDR3 length: 12; V gene: TRBV2; CDR3 protein: ASRGQGDNYGYT
J gene: TRBJ1-1; CDR3 length: 11; V gene: TRBV12-3/TRBV12-4; CDR3 protein: ASSFSGNTEAF
J gene: TRBJ2-1; CDR3 length: 14; V gene: TRBV3-1; CDR3 protein: ASSQSDRLYYNEQF
J gene: TRBJ2-3; CDR3 length: 15; V gene: TRBV9; CDR3 protein: ASSHPNLGRKADTQY
J gene: TRBJ1-4; CDR3 length: 16; V gene: TRBV6-1; CDR3 protein: ASSQPGQLIATNEKLF